This T cell receptor beta chain was sequenced during a study of blood T cells in healthy people across ages. Findings and caveats of the study: Aged donors had fewer naive CD4+ cells and lower diversity than long-lived donors.

CDR3 length: 17 amino acids. V was clipped by 5 bases and J by 2 bases; unmatched bases: 9. The V gene's germline CDR1 is SNHLY and CDR2 FYNNEI. It was with a sample-barcoded 5' primer and a J-beta primer mix that a second PCR of about 6 to 12 cycles was run. Each CDR3 protein is one row after TCRdb ran MiXCR on the 5' RACE reads. The repertoire holds about a million distinct CDR3 sequences, around 48% seen once, with over 10% in the top ten. As for this clonotype: Its antigen remains unidentified.

This chain joins TRBV2 and TRBJ1-4, with 9 bases that match TRBD1. The receptor's source is a man aged 25-45 years in good health. Input material: blood. This CDR3 is CASSSDRGAFTNEKLFF. The CDR3 nucleotides are TGTGCCAGCAGTTCGGACAGGGGAGCGTTCACTAATGAAAAACTGTTTTTT.